This T cell receptor (beta chain) was retrieved from a study of blood T cell repertoires in COVID-19. Study context: The samples span acute and convalescent COVID-19 from the United States, Italy and Spain.

Germline lookup yields CDR1 LNHNV and CDR2 YYDKDF (reference sequence). Trimming took off 3 bases at V and 2 bases at J, with 10 bases between the two ends. The CDR3 is made up of 14 amino acids. Per the original data handling: Estimation of nucleated cell counts relied on the amplification of reference gene primers. The table came from immunoSEQ multiplex PCR; TCRdb's copy has only in-frame clones and leaves some out. That table furnishes V, J and clone size, whereas the DNA furnished D and trimming. Of 100,000 to 150,000 clones in the sample, roughly 84% were seen once. V usage is TRBV15 and J usage is TRBJ2-5; possible D gene TRBD2, 7 bases. Sequences were obtained from peripheral blood. The TCR comes from a woman older than 75 with acute or convalescent COVID-19. This CDR3 is CATSRRGGQETQYF. The DNA for the CDR3 is TGTGCCACCAGCAGGAGGGGGGGACAAGAGACCCAGTACTTC.